A single count supports the clone carrying this T cell receptor beta chain. The CDR3 extends over 12 amino acids. Germline V CDR1 and CDR2: SQVTM, ANQGSEA. With 3 bases removed from V and 1 base from J, the gap between germline ends came to 6 bases. These data originate in a study of glioma-infiltrating T cells after dendritic cell vaccination. As for the study in general: Patients received three intradermal dendritic cell vaccine injections at biweekly intervals.

Time point defined: after dendritic cell vaccination, including at tumor progression/relapse. TCRdb keeps only in-frame clones here, not all; method: immunoSEQ multiplex PCR. The sample carries some 91,000 clones, over 75% recorded once. The origin of this receptor is a human donor with glioblastoma. The input for sequencing was blood, taken after dendritic cell vaccination. V usage is TRBV29-1 and J usage is TRBJ1-1; maybe TRBD1 (6 bases). CDR3 nucleotides: TGCAGCGTTGAGACAGGGAACACTGAAGCTTTCTTT. This translates into CSVETGNTEAFF.